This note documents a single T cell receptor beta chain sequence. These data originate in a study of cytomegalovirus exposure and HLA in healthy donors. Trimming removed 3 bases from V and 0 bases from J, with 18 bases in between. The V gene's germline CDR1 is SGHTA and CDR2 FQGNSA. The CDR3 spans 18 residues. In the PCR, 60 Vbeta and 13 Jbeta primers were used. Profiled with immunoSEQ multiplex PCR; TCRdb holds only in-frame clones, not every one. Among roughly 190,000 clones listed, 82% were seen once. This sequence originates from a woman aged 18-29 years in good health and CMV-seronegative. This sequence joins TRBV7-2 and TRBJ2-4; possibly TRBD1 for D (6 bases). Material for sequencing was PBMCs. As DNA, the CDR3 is TGTGCCAGCAGCTTCTCGGGACACATGTCCCTAGCCAAAAACATTCAGTACTTC. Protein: CASSFSGHMSLAKNIQYF.